The rows below give T cell receptor beta chains drawn from one sample of a study of CD8+ T cells in alopecia areata. TCRdb's table, derived via immunoSEQ multiplex PCR, lists solely in-frame clones and lacks some. The table has approximately 160,000 clones, less than 80% seen once. Sequencing was performed on CD4+ T cells sorted from blood, taken at week 24, from a patient treated with tofacitinib. These receptors originate from a human donor with alopecia areata. Both conserved end residues are part of each CDR3. A D gene is named only where the DNA matches it firmly. Size is omitted from some rows. Given values are once, few, many or a class for expanded clones.

v_call	clone_size	j_call	d_call	cdr3_nt	cdr3_aa
TRBV19	few	TRBJ1-2	NA	TGTGCCAGTAGTCTCCCAGGGCTAGGCTACACCTTC	CASSLPGLGYTF
TRBV28	NA	TRBJ1-6	TRBD1	TGTGCCAGCACCGGGACAGCGGGCCAAAATTCACCCCTCCACTTT	CASTGTAGQNSPLHF
TRBV4-1	many	TRBJ1-6	TRBD1	TGCGCCAGCAGCCAAGGGGAAACAGGGGGGTCACCCCTCCACTTT	CASSQGETGGSPLHF
TRBV25-1	NA	TRBJ1-1	TRBD1	TGTGCCAGCCGACGGACAGGAGCGCATATGAACACTGAAGCTTTCTTT	CASRRTGAHMNTEAFF
TRBV5-1	NA	TRBJ2-5	TRBD2	TGCGCCAGCAGCCTAGCGGTCTCTTACCAAGAGACCCAGTACTTC	CASSLAVSYQETQYF
TRBV5-1	NA	TRBJ1-6	NA	TGCGCCAGCAGCGCGGACAAGAATTCACCCCTCCACTTT	CASSADKNSPLHF
TRBV4-1	NA	TRBJ2-5	NA	TGCGCCAGCAGCCAAGATAGGGAGACCCAGTACTTC	CASSQDRETQYF
TRBV11-2	NA	TRBJ2-3	TRBD2	TGTGCCAGCAGCTTACTCGGCGGGGGAGCCACAGATACGCAGTATTTT	CASSLLGGGATDTQYF
TRBV18	NA	TRBJ1-2	NA	TGTGCCAGCTCACCAGGGGCACCTAACTATGGCTACACCTTC	CASSPGAPNYGYTF
TRBV6-1	many	TRBJ2-7	TRBD2	TGTGCCAGCAGACTAGCGGGGGGGCCCAACGAGCAGTACTTC	CASRLAGGPNEQYF
TRBV5-6	NA	TRBJ2-5	NA	TGTGCCAGCAGCGCTGCCTCGGGATACCAAGAGACCCAGTACTTC	CASSAASGYQETQYF
TRBV18	few	TRBJ1-2	TRBD1	TGTGCCAGCTCACCACGGGAAGTCCGGACAGGGGCTAACTATGGCTACACCTTC	CASSPREVRTGANYGYTF
TRBV4-2	NA	TRBJ1-2	NA	TGTGCCAGCAGCCAAGCCTCAGGACTGAGCTATGGCTACACCTTC	CASSQASGLSYGYTF
TRBV5-6	NA	TRBJ1-6	NA	TGTGCCAGCAGCTTCGGGGCAGGGATTAGTTCACCCCTCCACTTT	CASSFGAGISSPLHF
TRBV2	NA	TRBJ1-2	NA	TGTGCCAGCAGTGAAGGGGCACGGAACTATGGCTACACCTTC	CASSEGARNYGYTF
TRBV4-1	few	TRBJ2-4	NA	TGCGCCAGCAGCCAAGGACCCCAGGCATCGGGGGACATTCAGTACTTC	CASSQGPQASGDIQYF
TRBV29-1	NA	TRBJ1-5	TRBD1	TGCAGCGTTGAGGAGGGGGCTGGCAATCAGCCCCAGCATTTT	CSVEEGAGNQPQHF
TRBV7-9	NA	TRBJ2-7	TRBD1	TGTGCCAGCAGCTTAGACAGGGGACCCTACGAGCAGTACTTC	CASSLDRGPYEQYF
TRBV29-1	NA	TRBJ1-5	NA	TGCAGCGTGGGGGACACAGGATCTCAGCCCCAGCATTTT	CSVGDTGSQPQHF
TRBV9	NA	TRBJ2-1	NA	TGTGCCAGCAGCGTAGGGCAGTCCTCCTACAATGAGCAGTTCTTC	CASSVGQSSYNEQFF
TRBV7-3	few	TRBJ1-1	TRBD1	TGTGCCAGCAGCTTGACAGGGGGCACTGAAGCTTTCTTT	CASSLTGGTEAFF
TRBV29-1	few	TRBJ2-1	NA	TGCAGCGTTGAACTCGCGGTTAGGTTCAATGAGCAGTTCTTC	CSVELAVRFNEQFF
TRBV30	NA	TRBJ1-2	NA	TGTGCCTGGAGTCGCGAGGATACGCTTCGTGGCTACACCTTC	CAWSREDTLRGYTF
TRBV6-5	NA	TRBJ2-7	TRBD1	TGTGCCAGCAGTCCCCGGGACAGAACCTACGAGCAGTACTTC	CASSPRDRTYEQYF
TRBV4-1	NA	TRBJ2-5	NA	TGCGCCAGCAGCCAATCAGCCACAAGCCAGGAGACCCAGTACTTC	CASSQSATSQETQYF
TRBV4-2	NA	TRBJ2-5	TRBD2	TGTGCCAGCAGCCAAGATGGGCTAGCGGGGGGGTACCAAGAGACCCAGTACTTC	CASSQDGLAGGYQETQYF
TRBV7-9	NA	TRBJ2-5	TRBD1	TGTGCCAGCAGCTATGCCGGGACAGCAAAGTTGACCCAGTACTTC	CASSYAGTAKLTQYF
TRBV5-8	NA	TRBJ2-5	TRBD1	TGTGCCAGCAGCGCTGGGACAGGGCCACAAGAGACCCAGTACTTC	CASSAGTGPQETQYF
TRBV11-2	NA	TRBJ1-2	NA	TGTGCCAGCAGCTTAGGAGGACAGAGTTATGGCTACACCTTC	CASSLGGQSYGYTF
TRBV30	NA	TRBJ1-2	NA	TGTGCCTGGCTGAATACAGGTGAAATGAACTATGGCTACACCTTC	CAWLNTGEMNYGYTF
TRBV29-1	NA	TRBJ1-1	TRBD1	TGCAGCGTTGTCGTGACAGGGGGCAAGGGTGAAGCTTTCTTT	CSVVVTGGKGEAFF
TRBV19	NA	TRBJ2-7	NA	TGTGCCAGTAAAAAGGACGGTAGGTTCCACGAGCAGTACTTC	CASKKDGRFHEQYF
TRBV5-1	NA	TRBJ2-7	TRBD1	TGCGCCAGCAGCCAACAGGGGAACGAGCAGTACTTC	CASSQQGNEQYF
TRBV7-2	NA	TRBJ2-1	TRBD2	TGTGCCAGCAGCTCCCGACTAGCGGGGTACAATGAGCAGTTCTTC	CASSSRLAGYNEQFF
TRBV2	NA	TRBJ1-6	TRBD1	TGTGCCAGCACCGTCGAAAGGACAGGGTTTTCACCCCTCCACTTT	CASTVERTGFSPLHF
TRBV27	once	TRBJ1-1	NA	TGTGCCAGCAGTTTAACTGGGACGAACACTGAAGCTTTCTTT	CASSLTGTNTEAFF
TRBV5-6	once	TRBJ2-7	TRBD1	TGTGCCAGCACCTTACCAACAGGGGATACCTACGAGCAGTACTTC	CASTLPTGDTYEQYF
TRBV7-9	NA	TRBJ1-2	NA	TGTGCCAGCAGCCCCGGCCGGGGCTACACCTTC	CASSPGRGYTF
TRBV2	many	TRBJ2-1	TRBD1	TGTGCCAGCAGTCAGGACAGGTACAATGAGCAGTTCTTC	CASSQDRYNEQFF
TRBV2	NA	TRBJ1-5	NA	TGTGCCAGCAGTGAAGTAGACGGTCAGCCCCAGCATTTT	CASSEVDGQPQHF
TRBV30	NA	TRBJ2-7	NA	TGTGCCTGGAAGATCACAGGGCAGGTAGTAGGCGAGCAGTACTTC	CAWKITGQVVGEQYF
TRBV30	NA	TRBJ2-1	NA	TGTGCCTTCAGAGGGACACCAGCTTTGAATGAGCAGTTCTTC	CAFRGTPALNEQFF
TRBV2	NA	TRBJ2-5	NA	TGTGCCAGCAGCCGAGGAGGGGAGACCCAGTACTTC	CASSRGGETQYF
TRBV10-3	NA	TRBJ2-7	TRBD1	TGTGCCATCAGGGAAGGGACAGGGAAATACTACGAGCAGTACTTC	CAIREGTGKYYEQYF
TRBV5-1	NA	TRBJ2-2	NA	TGCGCCAGCAGGGTTTCCGACACCGGGGAGCTGTTTTTT	CASRVSDTGELFF
TRBV25-1	NA	TRBJ1-4	NA	TGTGCCAGCAGTGACGTGGGAGGGAATGAAAAACTGTTTTTT	CASSDVGGNEKLFF
TRBV2	NA	TRBJ1-2	TRBD1	TGTGCCAGCAGAGCCGACAGGGGGGAGGTCTATGGCTACACCTTC	CASRADRGEVYGYTF